One sample yielded the 22 T cell receptor beta chains listed below, sequenced in a study of cytomegalovirus exposure and HLA in healthy donors. Profiling relied on immunoSEQ multiplex PCR, and the TCRdb table lists in-frame clones only, not all of them. The profile shows roughly 80,000 clones, approximately 93% of them singletons. The sample was PBMCs. The receptors here all came from a woman aged 18-29 years in good health and CMV-seronegative.

The chain carries TRBV19 and TRBJ1-2; D is possibly TRBD1 (6 bases). Germline values: CDR1 LNHDA, CDR2 SQIVND (reference sequence). The ends were cut back, 4 bases at V and 0 bases at J, with 21 bases in the middle. The CDR3 extends over 18 amino acids. The CDR3 DNA is TGTGCCAGTAGTACCCTGTTTGAGGGGGTGACAACTAACTATGGCTACACCTTC. It encodes CASSTLFEGVTTNYGYTF. The full variable domain, in which reference TRBV19 and TRBJ1-2 provide the parts outside the CDR3, is DGGITQSPKYLFRKEGQNVTLSCEQNLNHDAMYWYRQDPGQGLRLIYYSQIVNDFQKGDIAEGYSVSREKKESFPLTVTSAQKNPTAFYLCASSTLFEGVTTNYGYTFGSGTRLTVV.

This chain joins TRBV18 and TRBJ2-1; TRBD1 is a possible D gene (5 bases). The germline V gene encodes CDR1 KGHSH and CDR2 LQKENI. The CDR3 has 13 residues. V was clipped by 10 bases and J by 4 bases, with 14 bases between them. The CDR3 nucleotides read TGTGCCACCTCGGCCGACAGATACAATGAGCAGTTCTTC. Translated, it gives CATSADRYNEQFF.

V gene TRBV19 combines with J gene TRBJ2-1; TRBD2 matches 7 bases. The CDR3 contains 16 residues. Per the germline V gene, CDR1 is LNHDA and CDR2 is SQIVND (reference sequence). V shed 3 bases, J shed 5 bases, and the junction held 10 bases outside the gene matches. The CDR3 DNA reads as TGTGCCAGTAGTATTATGGAAGGGAGGGTGAACAATGAGCAGTTCTTC. Encoded protein: CASSIMEGRVNNEQFF.

The chain carries TRBV7-2 and TRBJ2-7; 11 nucleotides match TRBD2. Germline CDR1 and CDR2: SGHTA and FQGNSA. The CDR3 consists of 16 residues. The J segment lost 4 bases and the V segment lost 3 bases, leaving 8 bases of the junction unmatched. The CDR3 sequence is CASSFNSGGALYEQYF. The CDR3 coding sequence is TGTGCCAGCAGCTTTAATAGCGGGGGGGCCCTTTACGAGCAGTACTTC.

This clone was picked up one time. This rearrangement joins TRBV9 to TRBJ2-4; TRBD2 might be the D (6 bases). Trimming removed 3 bases from V and 1 base from J, with 14 bases in between. The CDR3 has 16 residues. Per the germline V gene, CDR1 is SGDLS and CDR2 is YYNGEE. The CDR3 spells CASSGYRESAKNIQYF. CDR3 DNA: TGTGCCAGCAGCGGATACCGGGAGTCGGCCAAAAACATTCAGTACTTC.

The gene calls are TRBV11-3 and TRBJ1-2; 7 positions agree with TRBD1. There are 15 residues in the CDR3. CDR1 and CDR2 from the germline V gene are SGHNT and YENEEA. Trimming took 5 bases from V and 4 from J; bases not matched to a gene: 10. CDR3: CASSPGQDSLYGYTF. In nucleotides, the CDR3 is TGTGCCAGCAGCCCCGGACAGGATTCCCTCTATGGCTACACCTTC.

The chain is built from TRBV27 and TRBJ2-5; TRBD1 is a possible D gene (5 bases). This CDR3 spans 18 amino acids. Trimming stripped 5 bases from V and 0 bases from J, with 22 bases between. Germline CDR1 and CDR2: MNHEY and SMNVEV (reference sequence). The CDR3 protein is CASSPSPLGHRYQETQYF. CDR3 coding DNA: TGTGCCAGCAGTCCCTCCCCGTTAGGTCACAGGTACCAAGAGACCCAGTACTTC.

This clone is a singleton in its sample. This chain links TRBV28 with TRBJ1-1; 9 nucleotides agree with TRBD1. J gave up 0 bases and V 8 bases, and 10 bases lay outside the gene matches. Germline V gene sequence: CDR1 MDHEN, CDR2 SYDVKM. This CDR3 region has 16 residues. Written as DNA, the CDR3 is TGTGCCAGCGAATCCCGGGACAGGGATCTGAACACTGAAGCTTTCTTT. Its protein product is CASESRDRDLNTEAFF.

The chain joins TRBV28 to TRBJ2-1, with 9 bases aligning to TRBD2. The CDR3 length is 21 residues. Trimming at V came to 6 bases and at J to 9 bases, leaving 30 bases not matched to a gene. Germline V CDR1 and CDR2: MDHEN, SYDVKM. The CDR3 protein is CASSSLTIRGGPTSGSGEQFF. The CDR3 DNA is TGTGCCAGCAGCTCACTAACTATCAGGGGCGGCCCGACTAGCGGCAGCGGTGAGCAGTTCTTC.

The table lists this clone with a count of one. V gene TRBV6-4 combines with J gene TRBJ1-2; possibly TRBD1 for D (5 bases). This CDR3 has 14 amino acids. V lost 3 bases and J 4 bases, leaving 12 bases between the germline ends. Germline V gene lookup returns CDR1 MRHNA and CDR2 SNTAGT. Here the CDR3 reads CASSEEAGRYGYTF. In DNA, the CDR3 is TGTGCCAGCAGTGAAGAGGCAGGGCGCTATGGCTACACCTTC.

This chain connects TRBV10-3 to TRBJ1-1, with D perhaps TRBD1 (6 bases). The ends were cut back, 5 bases at V and 5 bases at J, with 12 bases in the middle. The CDR3 contains 13 residues. CDR1 is ENHRY and CDR2 is SYGVKD in the germline V gene. CDR3 sequence reads: CAISQQGMTEAFF. CDR3 coding DNA: TGTGCCATCAGTCAACAGGGTATGACTGAAGCTTTCTTT.

The chain employs TRBV15 and TRBJ2-7; the D gene is possibly TRBD2 (5 bases). Germline V gene sequence: CDR1 LNHNV, CDR2 YYDKDF (reference sequence). Trimming pared 2 bases from V and 1 base from J, leaving 18 bases between. This CDR3 has 17 residues. CDR3 coding DNA: TGTGCCACCAGCAGATACCCCCGGGGAAACCCATCCTACGAGCAGTACTTC. Translated, it gives CATSRYPRGNPSYEQYF.

This clone was seen a handful of times. V is TRBV7-9 and J is TRBJ1-5; a weak D match, TRBD1 (5 bases). Trimming removed 5 bases at V and 2 bases at J, with 10 bases between. Per the germline V gene, CDR1 is SEHNR and CDR2 is FQNEAQ (reference sequence). This CDR3 region has 14 residues. The CDR3 spells CASSGATGNQPQHF. DNA of the CDR3: TGTGCCAGCAGCGGAGCGACAGGCAATCAGCCCCAGCATTTT.

V is TRBV7-9 and J is TRBJ2-3; 14 bases agree with TRBD2. The V segment lost 5 bases and the J segment 4 bases; nucleotides outside the gene matches: 2. The germline gives CDR1 SEHNR, CDR2 FQNEAQ (reference sequence). The CDR3 covers 15 residues. The CDR3 DNA reads TGTGCCAGCAGCGAGGGACTAGCGGGAGCAGATACGCAGTATTTT. Protein sequence: CASSEGLAGADTQYF.

The genes are TRBV11-3 and TRBJ2-3, with 12 bases aligning to TRBD2. Looked up from germline, CDR1 is SGHNT and CDR2 is YENEEA. The junction had 5 bases not matched to a gene; V was cut back by 3 bases and J by 4 bases. The CDR3 contains 16 residues. The CDR3 is CASSFRTSGKADTQYF. DNA for the CDR3: TGTGCCAGCAGCTTTCGGACTAGCGGGAAGGCAGATACGCAGTATTTT.

The J gene is TRBJ2-3, the V gene TRBV6-1; TRBD2 might be the D (6 bases). Trimming pared 5 bases from V and 1 base from J, leaving 13 bases between. This CDR3 is 15 amino acids long. CDR1 is MNHNS, CDR2 SASEGT, per germline. This CDR3 is CASSLSGRRTDTQYF. The CDR3 nucleotides read TGTGCCAGCAGTTTGAGCGGGCGTCGCACAGATACGCAGTATTTT.

This sequence joins TRBV19 and TRBJ2-1; 11 bases map to TRBD2. Germline assignment: CDR1 LNHDA and CDR2 SQIVND (reference sequence). CDR3 length: 14 amino acids. Trimming at V came to 5 bases and at J to 6 bases, leaving 3 bases not matched to a gene. The CDR3 DNA follows: TGTGCCAGTAGTGCACTAGCGGGAGCCAATGAGCAGTTCTTC. Translating it yields CASSALAGANEQFF.

This clone was seen once. This chain uses TRBV6-5 with TRBJ2-7; D call uncertain. Germline CDR1 is MNHEY and CDR2 is SVGAGI. The CDR3 is made up of 13 amino acids. V lost 2 bases and J 1 base, leaving 6 bases between the germline ends. In DNA form, the CDR3 reads TGTGCCAGCAGTTACACAGCATCCTACGAGCAGTACTTC. This codes for CASSYTASYEQYF.

This clone was recorded only once. The chain combines TRBV11-2 with TRBJ2-2; weak D call: TRBD2 (6 bases). V was cut by 5 bases and J by 7 bases, with 20 bases left in between. CDR3 size: 16 residues. Germline CDR1 is SGHAT and CDR2 is FQNNGV. This CDR3 reads CASSAFIPEGDGELFF. In DNA, the CDR3 is TGTGCCAGCAGCGCTTTTATACCGGAGGGCGACGGGGAGCTGTTTTTT. Combining the CDR3 with reference TRBV11-2 and TRBJ2-2 gives the whole variable domain EAGVAQSPRYKIIEKRQSVAFWCNPISGHATLYWYQQILGQGPKLLIQFQNNGVVDDSQLPKDRFSAERLKGVDSTLKIQPAKLEDSAVYLCASSAFIPEGDGELFFGEGSRLTVL.

The gene calls are TRBV29-1 and TRBJ1-1, with D unclear. Germline assignment: CDR1 SQVTM and CDR2 ANQGSEA. Between the trimmed V and J ends, which lost 5 bases and 1 base, there was a span of 14 bases. The CDR3 extends over 14 amino acids. The CDR3 DNA is TGCAGCGTTCTTCTCAAATATAGGAACACTGAAGCTTTCTTT. It codes for CSVLLKYRNTEAFF.

This chain joins TRBV7-6 and TRBJ2-7; TRBD1 might be the D (5 bases). The CDR3 has 16 residues. V lost 3 bases, J lost 2 bases, and 17 bases lay in between. The germline V gene has CDR1 SGHVS and CDR2 FNYEAQ. In DNA form, the CDR3 reads TGTGCCAGCAGCTTGGGGCGCGGCCCCGGGCCCTACGAGCAGTACTTC. Translating it yields CASSLGRGPGPYEQYF.

The J gene is TRBJ2-7, the V gene TRBV28; 7 positions match TRBD2. CDR1 and CDR2 from the germline V gene are MDHEN and SYDVKM. V lost 7 bases to trimming and J lost 7 bases; unmatched junction nucleotides: 10. The CDR3 sequence is 13 residues long. CDR3: CASTPVVGGEQYF. CDR3 nucleotides: TGTGCCAGCACCCCCGTGGTCGGGGGGGAGCAGTACTTC.